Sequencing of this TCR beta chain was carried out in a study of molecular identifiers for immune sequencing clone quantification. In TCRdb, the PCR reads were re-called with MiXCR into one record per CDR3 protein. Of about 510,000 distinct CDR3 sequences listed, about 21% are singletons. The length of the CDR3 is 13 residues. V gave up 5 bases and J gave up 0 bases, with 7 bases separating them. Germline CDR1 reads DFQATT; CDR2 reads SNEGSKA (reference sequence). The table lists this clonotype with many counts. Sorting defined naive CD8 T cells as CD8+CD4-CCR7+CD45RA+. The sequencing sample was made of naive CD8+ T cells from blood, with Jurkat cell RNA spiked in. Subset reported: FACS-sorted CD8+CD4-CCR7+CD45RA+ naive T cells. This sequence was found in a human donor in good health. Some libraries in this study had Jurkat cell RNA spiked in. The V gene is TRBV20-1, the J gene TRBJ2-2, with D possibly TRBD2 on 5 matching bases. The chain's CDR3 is CSAPAANTGELFF. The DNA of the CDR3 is TGCAGTGCTCCAGCGGCGAACACCGGGGAGCTGTTTTTT.